This T cell receptor beta chain was sequenced in a study of T cells in Graves' hyperthyroidism and ophthalmopathy. As for the study in general: Peripheral blood sampling occurred at initial diagnosis, before any treatment.

Authors of the study amplified TCR beta CDR3 regions from RNA transcripts. HTBI primers were employed in a first-round RT-PCR of the TCR CDR3. TCRdb independently ran MiXCR on the multiplex PCR reads; one entry per CDR3 protein. The sample comprises about 500,000 distinct CDR3 sequences, roughly 16% of which are singletons, and about 31% rests with the top ten. The CDR3 extends over 15 amino acids. A word on this clonotype: Germline and junction disagree at one end, which may indicate a read error.

This sequence joins TRBV12-3 or TRBV12-4 and TRBJ1-1, with TRBD1 identical over 7 bases. Sample: blood. The sequence came from a woman aged 25-40 years with Graves' ophthalmopathy. CDR3 region: CASTEGGALKTEAFF. CDR3 DNA sequence: TGTGCCAGCACGGAAGGGGGCGCGTTGAAGACTGAAGCTTTCTTT.